The rows below give T cell receptor beta chains drawn from one sample of a study of CD8 T cells in Susac syndrome. TCRdb re-analysed the immunoSEQ multiplex PCR reads in MiXCR, keeping a single row per CDR3 protein. Of under 300,000 distinct CDR3 sequences listed, 90% to 97% are singletons. Sequencing was done on a sample of CD4+ T cells from PBMCs. These receptors were obtained from a human donor with Susac syndrome. Each CDR3 is given without its conserved first and last residue. The D gene is left open where the match is weak.

j_gene,v_gene,d_gene,CDR3aa
TRBJ2-3,TRBV5-1,TRBD2,ASSLGLVGDTQY
TRBJ1-5,TRBV7-2,TRBD1,ASSLVAGGSNQPQH
TRBJ2-5,TRBV4-2,-,ASSQAPTGPETQY
TRBJ1-2,TRBV20-1,-,SSPARDRQFYGYT
TRBJ1-2,TRBV30,-,ASRGIYGYT
TRBJ1-1,TRBV20-1,-,SARVAGMETEAF
TRBJ2-5,TRBV20-1,-,SARDSRPGTQY
TRBJ1-4,TRBV4-1,TRBD1,ASSNPNRDRVAKLF
TRBJ2-3,TRBV4-1,-,ASSLADWGDTQY
TRBJ2-2,TRBV19,-,ASSIRGSGGELF
TRBJ1-4,TRBV20-1,-,SASAPSGQLIEKLF
TRBJ2-7,TRBV12-3/TRBV12-4,TRBD2,ASSLWLAEAYEQY
TRBJ2-5,TRBV6-1,TRBD2,ASSKLAGGPTETQY
TRBJ1-1,TRBV18,-,ASSPLRANTEAF
TRBJ1-2,TRBV12-3/TRBV12-4,TRBD1,ASRPQGAGIYGYT
TRBJ2-3,TRBV20-1,-,SARYGGSTDTQY
TRBJ2-1,TRBV29-1,TRBD2,SVDPPPGGRDYNEQF
TRBJ1-1,TRBV4-2,TRBD1,ASSQSSRLTGAEAF
TRBJ2-5,TRBV12-3/TRBV12-4,TRBD2,ASTIAGQETQY
TRBJ1-3,TRBV4-2,-,ASSQDSRTVSGNTIY
TRBJ1-1,TRBV29-1,-,SVEFGLINTEAF
TRBJ1-1,TRBV10-2,-,ASSVTVQEAF
TRBJ2-7,TRBV4-1,TRBD1,ASSQVGQGAAEQY
TRBJ1-2,TRBV6-5,TRBD1,ASSYSTGGYGYT
TRBJ2-2,TRBV25-1,TRBD1,ASSDFRTGRTGELF
TRBJ1-2,TRBV6-5,-,ASSLDRLGGYT
TRBJ1-2,TRBV20-1,-,SARDFYGGRGYT
TRBJ2-1,TRBV20-1,-,SARDRDTSVDEQF
TRBJ2-7,TRBV7-2,-,ASSLRSGGYEQY
TRBJ2-1,TRBV9,-,ASSVGPLRTSYNEQF
TRBJ1-5,TRBV4-1,TRBD1,ASSQDQAGGTIHSNQPQH
TRBJ1-2,TRBV15,TRBD1,ATSRTGTDYGYT
TRBJ2-5,TRBV25-1,-,ASMREAQETQY
TRBJ2-7,TRBV4-2,-,ASRERDTYEQY
TRBJ2-7,TRBV9,-,ASTREASVTYEQY
TRBJ2-1,TRBV11-2,TRBD1,ASSSFRDRSYNEQF
TRBJ1-2,TRBV30,-,AWQQGNYGYT
TRBJ1-2,TRBV6-5,-,ASRPDSGPYGYT
TRBJ2-5,TRBV9,-,ASSVGDQGETQY
TRBJ1-1,TRBV5-1,-,ASSQTVGGRDQAF
TRBJ2-2,TRBV9,-,ASSVQAGQFTGELF
TRBJ2-7,TRBV3-1,-,ASSQAPHEQY
TRBJ1-2,TRBV28,-,ASSLLYSGRGYT
TRBJ2-3,TRBV10-1,TRBD1,ASSEGQGSTDTQY
TRBJ1-1,TRBV25-1,-,ASTSAGAQKAF